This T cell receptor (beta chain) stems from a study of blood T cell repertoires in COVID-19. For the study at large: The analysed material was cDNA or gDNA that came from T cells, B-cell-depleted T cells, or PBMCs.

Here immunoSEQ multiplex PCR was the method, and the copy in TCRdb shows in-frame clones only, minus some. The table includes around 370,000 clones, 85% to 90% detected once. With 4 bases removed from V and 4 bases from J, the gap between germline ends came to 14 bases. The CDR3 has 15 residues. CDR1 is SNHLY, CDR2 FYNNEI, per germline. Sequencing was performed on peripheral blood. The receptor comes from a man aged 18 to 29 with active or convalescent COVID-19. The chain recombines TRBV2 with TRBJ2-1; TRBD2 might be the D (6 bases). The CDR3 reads CASSVGGVGYNEQFF. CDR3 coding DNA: TGTGCCAGCAGTGTGGGGGGAGTGGGATACAATGAGCAGTTCTTC. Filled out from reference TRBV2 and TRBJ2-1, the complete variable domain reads EPEVTQTPSHQVTQMGQEVILRCVPISNHLYFYWYRQILGQKVEFLVSFYNNEISEKSEIFDDQFSVERPDGSNFTLKIRSTKLEDSAMYFCASSVGGVGYNEQFFGPGTRLTVL.